The clone carrying this TCR beta chain was found a few times. Its antigen is unidentified. CDR3 length: 16 residues. V shed 6 bases and J 4 bases; nucleotides not matched to a gene: 11. CDR1 MNHEY and CDR2 SMNVEV come from the germline V gene (reference sequence). These data originate in a study of T cells after yellow fever vaccination. General study results and limits: Reappearing after the booster were most of the clones from primary vaccination (roughly 95% CD4, 88% CD8). When the response was secondary, it was weaker but reached its peak faster, day 5 versus 15.

TCR cDNA was made by 5'RACE template switching, adding a universal primer site and UMIs. TCRdb recomputed calls from the 5' RACE reads with MiXCR, one row per CDR3 protein. Of 300,000 to 350,000 distinct CDR3 sequences in the sample, approximately 3.9% are singletons; the top ten hold about 24%. This sequence originates from a man between 18 and 35 years old who received the YFV17D yellow fever vaccine. The chain is built from TRBV27 and TRBJ2-3, with 9 bases aligning to TRBD1. The sample consisted of PBMCs, taken 5 days after the yellow fever booster vaccination. CDR3 DNA: TGTGCCAGCAGGGCTACCGGGACAGGGTACGCAGATACGCAGTATTTT. Translation: CASRATGTGYADTQYF.